One and the same sample provided the 9 T cell receptor beta chains below, sequenced in a study of T cells in Graves' hyperthyroidism and ophthalmopathy. Amplified regions were TCR beta CDR3 sequences from RNA transcripts. The HTBI set primed first-round TCR CDR3 RT-PCR. Via MiXCR, TCRdb re-called the multiplex PCR reads, giving one row per CDR3 protein. Of approximately 360,000 distinct CDR3 sequences listed, 15% to 19% are singletons. Sequenced material: blood. These receptors came from a woman aged 18-29 years with Graves' hyperthyroidism that later progressed to Graves' ophthalmopathy.

This clonotype was recorded a few times. J is TRBJ1-5 and V is TRBV6-2 or TRBV6-3, with 9 bases identical to TRBD1. J was trimmed by 0 bases and V by 8 bases; bases with no gene match: 14. This CDR3 region has 18 residues. CDR1 MNHEY and CDR2 SVGEGT come from the germline V gene. The CDR3 spells CASGHRGQGSYSNQPQHF. The CDR3, as DNA: TGTGCCAGCGGCCATAGGGGACAGGGATCTTATAGCAATCAGCCCCAGCATTTT.

This clonotype came up a few times. V and J are TRBV6-1 and TRBJ2-7; 8 bases map to TRBD1. CDR3 length: 15 amino acids. V lost 5 bases to trimming and J lost 1 base; unmatched junction nucleotides: 7. Per germline, CDR1 MNHNS and CDR2 SASEGT. DNA of the CDR3: TGTGCCAGCAGTCCCAGGGGGCTTCGTTCCTACGAGCAGTACTTC. It is translated as CASSPRGLRSYEQYF.

This clonotype was observed at least ten times. CDR3 DNA sequence: TGTGCCAGCAGTTTAGAAGGTAATAGCGGCTACAATGAGCAGTTCTTC. Amino acid sequence: CASSLEGNSGYNEQFF. V usage is TRBV12-3 or TRBV12-4 and J usage is TRBJ2-1; a weak D match, TRBD2 (6 bases). The CDR3 length is 16 residues. Trimming removed 1 base at V and 3 bases at J, with 13 bases between.

The chain joins TRBV5-1 to TRBJ1-2; 8 positions match TRBD1. V lost 4 bases and J lost 8; bases outside the gene matches: 16. Germline assignment: CDR1 SGHRS and CDR2 YFSETQ. The CDR3 sequence is 16 residues long. The CDR3 here is CASSRGDAGGIGGYTF. The DNA of the CDR3 is TGCGCCAGCAGCCGCGGGGATGCAGGGGGCATAGGGGGCTACACCTTC.

This clonotype has ten or more counts. The junction departs from germline at one end; a sequencing error may be responsible. J is TRBJ2-1 and V is TRBV20-1; possible D gene TRBD2, 6 bases. This CDR3 comprises 15 residues. The V gene's germline CDR1 is DFQATT and CDR2 SNEGSKA (reference sequence). The CDR3 nucleotides read TGCAGTGCAAGAGGCGGCGGGGTGGGCTACAATGAGCAGTTCTTC. This translates into CSARGGGVGYNEQFF.

This clonotype was detected a few times. This may be a read error, as it is one base from a much larger clone. The chain uses TRBV7-6 and TRBJ2-3; D is uncertain. The germline V and J ends were trimmed by 2 bases and 1 base, with 10 bases remaining between them. This CDR3 comprises 15 residues. Germline values: CDR1 SGHVS, CDR2 FNYEAQ. The CDR3, as DNA: TGTGCCAGCAGCTTATGGTCCGCGGGCACAGATACGCAGTATTTT. As protein: CASSLWSAGTDTQYF.

This clonotype was recorded a few times. The rearrangement joins TRBV6-2 or TRBV6-3 to TRBJ2-4; 7 bases line up with TRBD2. CDR1 is MNHEY and CDR2 is SVGEGT in the germline V gene. The CDR3 spans 18 residues. The trim removed 4 bases at V and 1 base at J, leaving 13 bases unmatched. The CDR3 reads CASSSNPRRERAKNIQYF. DNA of the CDR3: TGTGCCAGCAGTTCGAACCCCCGGCGGGAGAGGGCCAAAAACATTCAGTACTTC.

This clonotype has ten or more counts. The gene calls are TRBV6-6 and TRBJ2-1; 7 bases align to TRBD1. V lost 0 bases and J lost 7; bases outside the gene matches: 9. This CDR3 is 16 amino acids long. Germline loops: CDR1 MNHNY, CDR2 SVGAGI (reference sequence). In nucleotides, the CDR3 is TGTGCCAGCAGTTACTCTCCGGCAGGGGGAAATAATGAGCAGTTCTTC. This sequence encodes CASSYSPAGGNNEQFF.

A few counts support this clonotype. The rearrangement uses TRBV2 and TRBJ2-3; D may match TRBD1 or TRBD2 (6 bases each). The CDR3 length is 15 residues. The V gene's germline CDR1 is SNHLY and CDR2 FYNNEI. The V gene lost 6 bases and the J gene lost 1 base, with 14 bases spanning the gap. The CDR3 DNA sequence: TGTGCCAGCAGGAGGTGGGGGGCTGGCACAGATACGCAGTATTTT. Translation gives CASRRWGAGTDTQYF.